The following is a T cell receptor beta chain sequence with its context. This table comes from immunoSEQ multiplex PCR, and its TCRdb copy is limited to in-frame clones, with some not included. The sample yields 400,000 to 450,000 clones, around nine tenths seen once. The CDR3 spans 14 residues. The V gene lost 5 bases and the J gene lost 8 bases, with 13 bases spanning the gap. CDR1 and CDR2 from the germline V gene are MNHEY and SVGAGI. The data stem from a study of blood T cell repertoires in COVID-19. Study in general: Sample material is recorded as cDNA or gDNA derived from T cells, B-cell-depleted T cells, or PBMCs.

The chain links TRBV6-5 to TRBJ1-6; tentatively, D is TRBD1 (5 bases). This receptor was taken from a woman in her thirties or forties with COVID-19, enrolled during active disease. The sample taken for sequencing was peripheral blood. The CDR3 loop is CASSPSGTDSPLHF. In DNA form, the CDR3 reads TGTGCCAGCAGTCCTTCCGGGACTGATTCACCCCTCCACTTT.